This T cell receptor beta chain was found in a study of T cell responses to AZD1222 COVID-19 vaccine. Study observations and caveats: Clonal diversity was possibly underestimated, and white British individuals and females predominated among donors. Only after the peak T cell response were repertoires sampled.

Libraries were prepared by immunoSEQ multiplex PCR; TCRdb keeps only in-frame clonotypes and omits some of them. This table holds some 190,000 clones, roughly 94% found once. The V gene end was trimmed by 6 bases and the J gene end by 3 bases; junction bases not matched to a gene: 7. CDR1 MDHEN and CDR2 SYDVKM come from the germline V gene. This CDR3 contains 15 residues. For this clone: Its antigen is still unknown.

This sequence joins TRBV28 and TRBJ1-1; 10 bases align to TRBD1. The material sequenced was peripheral blood, taken 28 days after the second dose of the MenACWY control vaccine. The clonotype comes from an adult who received the MenACWY meningococcal vaccine as a control. The CDR3 reads CASRTGGNRDTEAFF. CDR3 bases: TGTGCCAGCAGGACAGGGGGCAATCGGGACACTGAAGCTTTCTTT.